This T cell receptor beta chain is drawn from a study of cytomegalovirus exposure and HLA in healthy donors. The PCR contained 60 Vbeta and 13 Jbeta primers. The protocol was immunoSEQ multiplex PCR, while the TCRdb copy is restricted to in-frame clones and leaves out a portion. The sample contains 85,000 to 120,000 clones, around 80% of which appear only once. Turning to this clone: Antigen unknown.

Findings and caveats of the study: Approximately 160 TCR beta chains were listed as cytomegalovirus-associated.

Source material: PBMCs. This TCR derives from a man aged 60 to 69 in good health and CMV-seronegative.

CDR3 sequence: CAWLQQGPANYGYTF. CDR3 DNA: TGTGCCTGGCTTCAACAGGGCCCAGCTAACTATGGCTACACCTTC. This chain joins TRBV30 and TRBJ1-2; TRBD1 is a possible D gene (6 bases). The CDR3 length is 15 residues. The V end lost 5 bases, the J end lost 0 bases, and 16 bases lay between the germline ends. Germline CDR1 reads GTSNPN; CDR2 reads SVGIG (reference sequence). Variable domain in full (rest from reference TRBV30 and TRBJ1-2): SQTIHQWPATLVQPVGSPLSLECTVEGTSNPNLYWYRQAAGRGLQLLFYSVGIGQISSEVPQNLSASRPQDRQFILSSKKLLLSDSGFYLCAWLQQGPANYGYTFGSGTRLTVV.